The 23 T cell receptor beta chains given below trace back to one sample, sequenced in a study of T-cell memory formation after mild COVID-19 (dated by TCRdb to 2020 to 2022). The library was obtained by 5' RACE. Sequencing used an Illumina NovaSeq 6000. TCRdb reprocessed the public reads (quality trimming at Q25 with fastp, clone calling with MiXCR) and kept in-frame beta chains. Entries that share a CDR3 protein sequence are merged under the most common genes and DNA. The sample yields hundreds of thousands of distinct CDR3 sequences; 20% were counted once. Approximately 12% of the sample rests with the top ten. The sample consisted of PBMCs or a T cell subset sorted from them (not recorded which). The receptors here all came from an adult woman who had mild COVID-19 (a few samples of this study predate the infection). The sample titles of this study are shuffled in the database, so cell type and time point are left out; the donor was told from shared clones.

The V gene is TRBV30, the J gene TRBJ1-2, with unresolved D. Per the germline V gene, CDR1 is GTSNPN and CDR2 is SVGIG (reference sequence). The CDR3 runs to 13 residues. V lost 2 bases, J lost 4 bases, and 11 bases lay in between. DNA for the CDR3: TGTGCCTGGAGTAACAGCCGGATCTATGGCTACACCTTC. This gives the protein CAWSNSRIYGYTF.

This clonotype was picked up a small number of times. The rearrangement joins TRBV29-1 to TRBJ1-1; no clear D gene. CDR3 length equals 14 residues. V gave up 1 base and J gave up 0 bases, with 9 bases separating them. Germline V gene lookup returns CDR1 SQVTM and CDR2 ANQGSEA. The CDR3: CSVEGRTLNTEAFF. CDR3 DNA: TGCAGCGTTGAAGGACGGACGTTGAACACTGAAGCTTTCTTT.

The chain joins TRBV30 to TRBJ2-1, with D tentatively TRBD2 (6 bases). The CDR3 consists of 12 residues. The V end lost 8 bases, the J end lost 9 bases, and 17 bases lay between the germline ends. Per the germline V gene, CDR1 is GTSNPN and CDR2 is SVGIG (reference sequence). As DNA, the CDR3 is TGTGCCCGCCGGGACTGGCACACTGAGCAGTTCTTC. This sequence encodes CARRDWHTEQFF.

This clonotype showed up just a few times. This chain connects TRBV5-1 to TRBJ2-7, with 7 bases that match TRBD1. Germline CDR1 and CDR2: SGHRS and YFSETQ. J gave up 4 bases and V 4 bases, and 11 bases lay outside the gene matches. CDR3 length equals 15 residues. CDR3 amino acids: CASSPRVGQSYEQYF. The DNA of the CDR3 is TGCGCCAGCAGCCCGAGAGTGGGACAGAGTTACGAGCAGTACTTC.

This clonotype was observed a handful of times. The chain couples TRBV7-2 to TRBJ1-5; 8 positions match TRBD1. Trimming took 5 bases from V and 7 from J; bases not matched to a gene: 10. Germline V CDR1 and CDR2: SGHTA, FQGNSA. CDR3 length equals 15 residues. For the CDR3, the DNA is TGTGCCAGCAGCGCGCGCCAGGGGGCAGGGCAGCCCCAGCATTTT. Amino acids: CASSARQGAGQPQHF.

The J gene is TRBJ2-2, the V gene TRBV4-1; D unclear. This CDR3 is 16 amino acids long. CDR1 MGHRA and CDR2 YSYEKL come from the germline V gene. Trimming took off 5 bases at V and 5 bases at J, with 18 bases between the two ends. The CDR3 nucleotides read TGCGCCAGCAGCAATGTGGGCGCACCTCGGACCGGGGAGCTGTTTTTT. It is translated as CASSNVGAPRTGELFF.

This clonotype was seen many times. The V and J genes are TRBV12-3 or TRBV12-4 and TRBJ2-3; a possible D gene is TRBD2 (7 bases). The CDR3 extends over 17 amino acids. The V end was cut by 4 bases, the J end by 5 bases, with 22 bases between. As DNA, the CDR3 is TGTGCCAGCAGTTCATCGGGGGGAACTGGAGGGGGAGATACGCAGTATTTT. Translating gives CASSSSGGTGGGDTQYF.

V gene TRBV4-3 combines with J gene TRBJ2-7, with TRBD2 matching 9 bases. V was clipped by 1 base and J by 6 bases; unmatched bases: 13. CDR3 length: 17 amino acids. Germline CDR1 is LGHNA and CDR2 is YSLEER. The CDR3 DNA reads as TGCGCCAGCAGCCAAGGCACCAGCGGGAGGATCGGGGCCGAGCAGTACTTC. It specifies CASSQGTSGRIGAEQYF.

The gene calls are TRBV5-4 and TRBJ2-1; weak D call: TRBD2 (6 bases). V was trimmed by 2 bases and J by 2 bases, leaving 11 bases between them. CDR1 is SGHNT, CDR2 YYREEE, per germline (reference sequence). The CDR3 is 15 residues long. CDR3 DNA: TGTGCCAGCAGCTTCAGACTAGAACCCTACAATGAGCAGTTCTTC. It yields the protein CASSFRLEPYNEQFF.

The chain recombines TRBV14 with TRBJ1-2, with a weak D call TRBD1 (6 bases). The CDR3 loop spans 13 amino acids. V shed 2 bases and J shed 8 bases, with 12 bases lying between them. Per germline, CDR1 SGHDN and CDR2 FVKESK. The chain's CDR3 is CASSQRGAQGYTF. DNA of the CDR3: TGTGCCAGCAGCCAACGGGGGGCGCAGGGCTACACCTTC.

Many counts were recorded for this clonotype. The chain couples TRBV5-1 to TRBJ2-1; 12 bases line up with TRBD2. This CDR3 is built from 17 residues. Germline CDR1 SGHRS, CDR2 YFSETQ. V was pared by 3 bases and J by 6 bases, with 10 bases of the junction left unmatched. The CDR3 sequence: CASSSSTSGSQGNEQFF. The CDR3 nucleotides read TGCGCCAGCAGCTCCTCGACTAGCGGGAGCCAGGGCAATGAGCAGTTCTTC.

The J gene is TRBJ2-1, the V gene TRBV29-1, with 10 bases identical to TRBD1. V lost 2 bases to trimming and J lost 7 bases; unmatched junction nucleotides: 14. There are 17 residues in the CDR3. The germline CDR1 and CDR2 sequences are SQVTM and ANQGSEA. The CDR3 protein is CSVESISWDRGRNEQFF. The CDR3 DNA follows: TGCAGCGTTGAATCTATCTCTTGGGACAGGGGACGGAATGAGCAGTTCTTC.

The chain links TRBV9 to TRBJ2-7; 9 bases map to TRBD1. V shed 2 bases, J shed 5 bases, and the junction held 11 bases outside the gene matches. The CDR3 contains 16 residues. Germline assignment: CDR1 SGDLS and CDR2 YYNGEE. The chain's CDR3 is CASSVGPGQGWDEQYF. The CDR3 region has the DNA TGTGCCAGCAGCGTGGGGCCGGGACAGGGATGGGACGAGCAGTACTTC.

This clonotype was picked up a small number of times. The J gene is TRBJ1-6, the V gene TRBV6-5, with 7 bases aligning to TRBD1. J gave up 0 bases and V 0 bases, and 5 bases lay outside the gene matches. Germline V lookup: CDR1 MNHEY, CDR2 SVGAGI. The CDR3 sequence is 18 residues long. CDR3 loop: CASSYSTGISSYNSPLHF. The CDR3 DNA reads as TGTGCCAGCAGTTACTCGACAGGGATTAGCTCCTATAATTCACCCCTCCACTTT.

This rearrangement joins TRBV9 to TRBJ2-7, with 7 bases that match TRBD2. The CDR3 has 14 amino acids. The germline V gene encodes CDR1 SGDLS and CDR2 YYNGEE. The ends lost 4 bases at V and 2 bases at J; junction bases unmatched: 6. CDR3 DNA sequence: TGTGCCAGCAGCCCGCGGGAGAACCCCTACGAGCAGTACTTC. Translated: CASSPRENPYEQYF.

The chain recombines TRBV29-1 with TRBJ2-6, with TRBD1 identical over 8 bases. Trimming removed 2 bases from V and 4 bases from J; junction bases left unmatched: 4. Germline lookup yields CDR1 SQVTM and CDR2 ANQGSEA. The length of the CDR3 is 15 residues. This chain's CDR3 is CSVEWTGTGANVLTF. The CDR3 region has the DNA TGCAGCGTTGAATGGACAGGGACGGGGGCCAACGTCCTGACTTTC.

This clonotype was observed a few times. V and J are TRBV15 and TRBJ2-3, with TRBD2 matching 8 bases. After removal of 4 bases from V and 2 bases from J, the junction contained 11 bases not matched to a gene. The germline gives CDR1 LNHNV, CDR2 YYDKDF (reference sequence). The CDR3 extends over 17 amino acids. The CDR3 sequence is CATSTREPAGDTDTQYF. The DNA of the CDR3 is TGTGCCACCAGCACTAGGGAACCAGCGGGGGACACAGATACGCAGTATTTT.

The CDR3 reads CASRPGAGGDGLQFF. The CDR3 DNA reads as TGTGCCAGCAGGCCCGGGGCGGGAGGGGATGGATTACAGTTCTTC. The rearrangement links TRBV9 to TRBJ2-1; 9 bases line up with TRBD2. V was pared by 5 bases and J by 13 bases, with 16 bases of the junction left unmatched. CDR3 length equals 15 residues. Germline CDR1 SGDLS, CDR2 YYNGEE.

This clonotype was seen a handful of times. The chain links TRBV24-1 to TRBJ2-2; D remains unclear. The CDR3 has 15 amino acids. V gave up 3 bases and J gave up 5 bases, with 12 bases separating them. Germline assignment: CDR1 KGHDR and CDR2 SFDVKD. The CDR3 region has the DNA TGTGCCACCAGTGATATGTCTCCGGAGACCGGGGAGCTGTTTTTT. Protein sequence: CATSDMSPETGELFF.

This clonotype was seen more than once but under ten times. The chain combines TRBV6-5 with TRBJ2-3; no definite D call. In germline, CDR1 is MNHEY, CDR2 SVGAGI. The CDR3 consists of 16 residues. Trimming took 0 bases from V and 4 from J, leaving 14 bases between them. The CDR3 coding sequence is TGTGCCAGCAGTTACTCGTCTCTAGGCGGACCAGATACGCAGTATTTT. Translating it yields CASSYSSLGGPDTQYF.

This chain connects TRBV20-1 to TRBJ1-1, with D possibly being TRBD1 (6 bases). Trimming left V 5 bases short and J 1 base short, with 11 bases between. The V gene's germline CDR1 is DFQATT and CDR2 SNEGSKA (reference sequence). This CDR3 region has 13 residues. CDR3 protein: CSAYRVGNTEAFF. CDR3 nucleotides: TGCAGTGCTTACAGGGTGGGGAACACTGAAGCTTTCTTT.

The sample holds one count of this clonotype. The chain combines TRBV29-1 with TRBJ2-7; 9 positions agree with TRBD2. The CDR3 has 13 residues. V dropped 8 bases and J dropped 6; count of bases not matched to a gene: 11. CDR1 and CDR2 from the germline V gene are SQVTM and ANQGSEA. CDR3 region: CSTLAGVKGEQYF. The CDR3 coding sequence is TGCAGCACTTTAGCGGGAGTGAAGGGCGAGCAGTACTTC.

CDR3 in amino acids: CASSPPSGNPLTDTQYF. Here the CDR3 DNA reads TGTGCCAGCTCACCCCCTAGCGGGAACCCCCTCACAGATACGCAGTATTTT. This rearrangement joins TRBV18 to TRBJ2-3; 9 positions match TRBD2. CDR1 KGHSH and CDR2 LQKENI come from the germline V gene. CDR3 length: 17 residues. V gave up 3 bases and J gave up 2 bases; unmatched junction bases: 9.